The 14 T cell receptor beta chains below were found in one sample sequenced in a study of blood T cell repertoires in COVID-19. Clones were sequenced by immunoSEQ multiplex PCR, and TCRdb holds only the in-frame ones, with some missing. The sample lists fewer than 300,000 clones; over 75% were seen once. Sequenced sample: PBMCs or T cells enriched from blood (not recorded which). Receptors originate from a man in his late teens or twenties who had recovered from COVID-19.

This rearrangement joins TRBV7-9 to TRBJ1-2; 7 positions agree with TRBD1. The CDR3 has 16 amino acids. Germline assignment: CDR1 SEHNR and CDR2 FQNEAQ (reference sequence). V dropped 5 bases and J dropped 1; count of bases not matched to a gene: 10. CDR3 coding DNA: TGTGCCAGCAGCGGGACCGGGACAGAGATTAACTATGGCTACACCTTC. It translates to CASSGTGTEINYGYTF.

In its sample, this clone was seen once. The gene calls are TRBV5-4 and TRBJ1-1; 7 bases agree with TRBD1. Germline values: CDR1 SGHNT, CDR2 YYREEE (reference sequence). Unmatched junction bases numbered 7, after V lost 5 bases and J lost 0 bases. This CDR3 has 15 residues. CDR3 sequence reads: CASRPTGNMNTEAFF. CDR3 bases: TGTGCCAGCAGGCCGACAGGGAACATGAACACTGAAGCTTTCTTT.

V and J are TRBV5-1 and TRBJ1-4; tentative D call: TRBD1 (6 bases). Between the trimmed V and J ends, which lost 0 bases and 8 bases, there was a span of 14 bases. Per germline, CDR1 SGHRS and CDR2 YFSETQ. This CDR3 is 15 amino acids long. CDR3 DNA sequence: TGCGCCAGCAGCTTGGAAGTCGGGAGGGGGGAAAAACTGTTTTTT. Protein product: CASSLEVGRGEKLFF.

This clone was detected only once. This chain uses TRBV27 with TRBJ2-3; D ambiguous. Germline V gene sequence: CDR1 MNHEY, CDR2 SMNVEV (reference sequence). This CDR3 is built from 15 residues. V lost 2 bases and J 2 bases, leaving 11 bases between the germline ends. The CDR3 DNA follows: TGTGCCAGCAGTTTACTAGAGTCCCACACAGATACGCAGTATTTT. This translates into CASSLLESHTDTQYF.

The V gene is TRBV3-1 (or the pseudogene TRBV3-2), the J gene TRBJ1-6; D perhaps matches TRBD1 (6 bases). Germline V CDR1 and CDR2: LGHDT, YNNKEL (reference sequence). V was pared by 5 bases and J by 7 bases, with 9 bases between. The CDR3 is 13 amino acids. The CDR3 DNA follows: TGTGCCAGCAGCTCGGACAGCAATTCACCCCTCCACTTT. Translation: CASSSDSNSPLHF.

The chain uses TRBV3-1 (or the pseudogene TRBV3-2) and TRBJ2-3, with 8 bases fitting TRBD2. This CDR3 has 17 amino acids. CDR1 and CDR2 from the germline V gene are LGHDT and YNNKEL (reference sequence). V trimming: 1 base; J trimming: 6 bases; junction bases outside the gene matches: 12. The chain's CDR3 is CASSQGVSGATADTQYF. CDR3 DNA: TGTGCCAGCAGCCAAGGAGTTAGCGGGGCAACCGCGGATACGCAGTATTTT.

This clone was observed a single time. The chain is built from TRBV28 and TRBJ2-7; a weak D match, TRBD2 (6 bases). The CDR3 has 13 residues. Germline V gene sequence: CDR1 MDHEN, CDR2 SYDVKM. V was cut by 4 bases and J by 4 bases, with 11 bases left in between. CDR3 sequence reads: CASSWASDYEQYF. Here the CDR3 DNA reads TGTGCCAGCAGTTGGGCTAGCGATTACGAGCAGTACTTC.

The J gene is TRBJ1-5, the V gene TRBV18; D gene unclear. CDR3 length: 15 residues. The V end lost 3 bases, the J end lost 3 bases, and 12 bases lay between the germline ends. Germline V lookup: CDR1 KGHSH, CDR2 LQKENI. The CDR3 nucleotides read TGTGCCAGCTCACCCTTTGACGGGTTCAATCAGCCCCAGCATTTT. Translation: CASSPFDGFNQPQHF.

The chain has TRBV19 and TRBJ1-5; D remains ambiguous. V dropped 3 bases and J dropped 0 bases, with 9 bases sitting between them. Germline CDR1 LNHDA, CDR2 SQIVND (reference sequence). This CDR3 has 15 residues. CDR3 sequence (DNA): TGTGCCAGTAGTATCGTGGCAGATAGCAATCAGCCCCAGCATTTT. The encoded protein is CASSIVADSNQPQHF. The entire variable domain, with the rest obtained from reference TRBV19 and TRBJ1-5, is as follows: DGGITQSPKYLFRKEGQNVTLSCEQNLNHDAMYWYRQDPGQGLRLIYYSQIVNDFQKGDIAEGYSVSREKKESFPLTVTSAQKNPTAFYLCASSIVADSNQPQHFGDGTRLSIL.

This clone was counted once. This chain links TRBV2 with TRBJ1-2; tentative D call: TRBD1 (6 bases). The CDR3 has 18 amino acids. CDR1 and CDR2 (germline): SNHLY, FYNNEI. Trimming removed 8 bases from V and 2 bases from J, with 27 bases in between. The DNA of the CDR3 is TGTGCCAGCTATGCACCCCCCCAGGGCCAGGGGAAGAACTATGGCTACACCTTC. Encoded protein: CASYAPPQGQGKNYGYTF.

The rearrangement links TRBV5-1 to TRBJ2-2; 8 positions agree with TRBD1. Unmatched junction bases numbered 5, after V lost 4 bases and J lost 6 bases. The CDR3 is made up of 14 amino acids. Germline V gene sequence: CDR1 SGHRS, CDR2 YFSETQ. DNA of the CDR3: TGCGCCAGCAGCCTAGGACAGGGCTCCGGGGAGCTGTTTTTT. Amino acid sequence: CASSLGQGSGELFF.

The CDR3 coding sequence is TGTGCCATCAGTGCAAACAGGGGGCGTCGGACTTTCCCCGGGGAGCTGTTTTTT. Translation gives CAISANRGRRTFPGELFF. The genes are TRBV10-3 and TRBJ2-2; 9 nucleotides agree with TRBD1. Trimming removed 4 bases from V and 6 bases from J; junction bases left unmatched: 15. This CDR3 spans 18 amino acids. Germline CDR1 ENHRY, CDR2 SYGVKD.

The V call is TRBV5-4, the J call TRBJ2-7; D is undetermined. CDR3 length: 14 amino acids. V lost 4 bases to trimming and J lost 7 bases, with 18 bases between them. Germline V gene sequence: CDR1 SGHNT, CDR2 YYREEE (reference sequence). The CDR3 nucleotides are TGTGCCAGCAGCCGCGCGGTGGATCCGCGTGAGCAGTACTTC. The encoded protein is CASSRAVDPREQYF.

The CDR3: CASSFLSDTQYF. The CDR3 DNA sequence: TGTGCCAGCAGCTTTCTCTCAGATACGCAGTATTTT. This chain connects TRBV7-6 to TRBJ2-3, with unresolved D. The CDR3 spans 12 residues. Germline V gene data show CDR1 as SGHVS and CDR2 as FNYEAQ. V dropped 3 bases and J dropped 4 bases, with 5 bases sitting between them.